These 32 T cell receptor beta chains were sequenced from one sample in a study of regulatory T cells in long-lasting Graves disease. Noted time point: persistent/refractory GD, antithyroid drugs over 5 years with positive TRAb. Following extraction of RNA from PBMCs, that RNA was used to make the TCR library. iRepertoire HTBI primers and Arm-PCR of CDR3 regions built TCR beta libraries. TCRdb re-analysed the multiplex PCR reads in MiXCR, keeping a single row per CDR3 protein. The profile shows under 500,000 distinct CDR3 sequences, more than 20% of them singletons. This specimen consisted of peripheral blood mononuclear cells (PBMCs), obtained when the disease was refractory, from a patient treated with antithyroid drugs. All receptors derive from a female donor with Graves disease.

Written as DNA, the CDR3 is TGTGCCAGCAGTTCCGGGGCAGGGGGGCAAGGCGGGGAGCTGTTTTTT. This encodes CASSSGAGGQGGELFF. The rearrangement uses TRBV27 and TRBJ2-2; D perhaps matches TRBD1 (7 bases). V was clipped by 4 bases and J by 7 bases, with 19 bases between them. This CDR3 spans 16 amino acids. Germline V gene sequence: CDR1 MNHEY, CDR2 SMNVEV (reference sequence).

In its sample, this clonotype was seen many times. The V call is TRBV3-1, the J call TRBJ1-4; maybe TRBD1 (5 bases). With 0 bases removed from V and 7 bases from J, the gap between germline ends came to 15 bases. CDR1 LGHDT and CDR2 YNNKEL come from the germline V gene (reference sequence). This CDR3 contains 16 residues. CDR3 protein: CASSQDPLPGTEKLFF. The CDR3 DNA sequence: TGTGCCAGCAGCCAAGACCCCTTACCCGGGACTGAAAAACTGTTTTTT.

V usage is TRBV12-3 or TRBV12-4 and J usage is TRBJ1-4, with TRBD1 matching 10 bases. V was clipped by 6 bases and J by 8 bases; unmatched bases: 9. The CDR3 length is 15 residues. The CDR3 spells CASSLGTGVYEKLFF. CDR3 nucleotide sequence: TGTGCCAGCAGCCTAGGGACAGGGGTGTACGAAAAACTGTTTTTT.

CDR3 amino acids: CASSSRTGKRYQPQHF. The CDR3 nucleotides read TGTGCCAGCAGTTCCAGGACAGGGAAAAGATATCAGCCCCAGCATTTT. This chain links TRBV7-2 with TRBJ1-5, with 8 bases that match TRBD1. CDR3 length: 16 residues. Trimming removed 6 bases from V and 5 bases from J; junction bases left unmatched: 12. Germline V gene lookup returns CDR1 SGHTA and CDR2 FQGNSA. Combining the CDR3 with reference TRBV7-2 and TRBJ1-5 gives the whole variable domain GAGVSQSPSNKVTEKGKDVELRCDPISGHTALYWYRQSLGQGLEFLIYFQGNSAPDKSGLPSDRFSAERTGGSVSTLTIQRTQQEDSAVYLCASSSRTGKRYQPQHFGDGTRLSIL.

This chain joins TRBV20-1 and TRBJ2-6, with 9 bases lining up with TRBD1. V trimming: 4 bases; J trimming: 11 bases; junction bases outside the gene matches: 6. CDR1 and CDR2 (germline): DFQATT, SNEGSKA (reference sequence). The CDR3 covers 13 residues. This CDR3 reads CSAKNRGQYVLTF. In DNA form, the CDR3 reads TGCAGTGCTAAAAACAGGGGGCAGTACGTCCTGACTTTC.

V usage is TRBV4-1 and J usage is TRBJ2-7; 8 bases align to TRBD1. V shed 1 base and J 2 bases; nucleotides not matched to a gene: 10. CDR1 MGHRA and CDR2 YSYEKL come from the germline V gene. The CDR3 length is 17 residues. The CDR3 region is CASSQVRWDRFTYEQYF. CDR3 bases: TGCGCCAGCAGCCAAGTTCGGTGGGACAGGTTCACCTACGAGCAGTACTTC.

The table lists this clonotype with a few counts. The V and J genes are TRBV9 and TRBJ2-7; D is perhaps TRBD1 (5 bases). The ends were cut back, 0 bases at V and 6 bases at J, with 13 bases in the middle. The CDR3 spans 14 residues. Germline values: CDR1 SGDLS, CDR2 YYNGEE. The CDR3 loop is CASSVGGVGFEQYF. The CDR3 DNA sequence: TGTGCCAGCAGCGTAGGGGGCGTTGGGTTCGAGCAGTACTTC. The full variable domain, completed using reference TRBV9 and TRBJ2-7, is DSGVTQTPKHLITATGQRVTLRCSPRSGDLSVYWYQQSLDQGLQFLIQYYNGEERAKGNILERFSAQQFPDLHSELNLSSLELGDSALYFCASSVGGVGFEQYFGPGTRLTVT.

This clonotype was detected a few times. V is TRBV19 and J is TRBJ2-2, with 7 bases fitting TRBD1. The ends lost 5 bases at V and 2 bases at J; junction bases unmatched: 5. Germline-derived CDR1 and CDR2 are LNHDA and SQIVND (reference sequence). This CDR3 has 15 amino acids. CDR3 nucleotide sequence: TGTGCCAGTAGTGCGACAGGGACCAACACCGGGGAGCTGTTTTTT. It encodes CASSATGTNTGELFF.

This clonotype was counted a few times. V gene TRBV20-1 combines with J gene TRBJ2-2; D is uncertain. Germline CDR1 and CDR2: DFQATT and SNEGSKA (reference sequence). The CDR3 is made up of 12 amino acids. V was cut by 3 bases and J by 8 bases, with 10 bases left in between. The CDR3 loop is CSARRYEGELFF. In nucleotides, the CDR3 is TGCAGTGCTAGGAGATACGAGGGGGAGCTGTTTTTT.

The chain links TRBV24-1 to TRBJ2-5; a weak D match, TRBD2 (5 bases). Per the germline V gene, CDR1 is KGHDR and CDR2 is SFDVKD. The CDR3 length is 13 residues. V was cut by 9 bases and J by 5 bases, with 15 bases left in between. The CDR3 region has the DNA TGTGCCACCTCATCGGGGTTGGAGGAGACCCAGTACTTC. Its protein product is CATSSGLEETQYF.

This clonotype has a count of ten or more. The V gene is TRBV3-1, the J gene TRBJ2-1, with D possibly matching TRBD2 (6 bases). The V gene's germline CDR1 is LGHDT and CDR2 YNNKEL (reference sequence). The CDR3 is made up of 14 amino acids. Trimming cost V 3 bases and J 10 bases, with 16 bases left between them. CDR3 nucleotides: TGTGCCAGCAGCCAGGGACTTACAACGGGGGAGCAGTTCTTC. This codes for CASSQGLTTGEQFF.

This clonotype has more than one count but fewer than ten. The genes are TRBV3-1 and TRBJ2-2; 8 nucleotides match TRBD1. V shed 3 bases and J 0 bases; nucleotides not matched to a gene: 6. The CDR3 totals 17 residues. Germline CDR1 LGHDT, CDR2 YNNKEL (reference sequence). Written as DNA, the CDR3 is TGTGCCAGCAGCCAGGACAGGGCATTATCGAACACCGGGGAGCTGTTTTTT. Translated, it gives CASSQDRALSNTGELFF.

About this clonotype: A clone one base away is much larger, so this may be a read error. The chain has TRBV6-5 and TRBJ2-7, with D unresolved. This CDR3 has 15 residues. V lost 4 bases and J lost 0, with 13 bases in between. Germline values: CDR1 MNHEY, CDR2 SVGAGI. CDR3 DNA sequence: TGTGCCAGCAGTTCCCACCCGGACGGCTCCTACGAGCAGTACTTC. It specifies CASSSHPDGSYEQYF.

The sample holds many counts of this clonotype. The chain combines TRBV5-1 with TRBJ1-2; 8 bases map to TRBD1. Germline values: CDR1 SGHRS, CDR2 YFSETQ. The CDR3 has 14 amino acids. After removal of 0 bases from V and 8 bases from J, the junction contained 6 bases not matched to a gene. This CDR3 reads CASSLAGTGGGYTF. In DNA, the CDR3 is TGCGCCAGCAGCTTGGCCGGTACAGGGGGAGGCTACACCTTC.

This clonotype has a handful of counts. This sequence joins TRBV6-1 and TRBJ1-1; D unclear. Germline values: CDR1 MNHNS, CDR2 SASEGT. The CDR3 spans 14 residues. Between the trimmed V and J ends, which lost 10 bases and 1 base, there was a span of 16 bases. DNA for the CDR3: TGTGCCACCCTTTCTGGTACGGCGAACACTGAAGCTTTCTTT. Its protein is CATLSGTANTEAFF.

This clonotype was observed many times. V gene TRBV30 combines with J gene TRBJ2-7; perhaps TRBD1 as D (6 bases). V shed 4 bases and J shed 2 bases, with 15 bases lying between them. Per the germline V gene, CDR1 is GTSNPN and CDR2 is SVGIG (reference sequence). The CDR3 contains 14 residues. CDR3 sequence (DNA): TGTGCCTGGAAGAACAGGGATTCTACCTACGAGCAGTACTTC. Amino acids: CAWKNRDSTYEQYF.

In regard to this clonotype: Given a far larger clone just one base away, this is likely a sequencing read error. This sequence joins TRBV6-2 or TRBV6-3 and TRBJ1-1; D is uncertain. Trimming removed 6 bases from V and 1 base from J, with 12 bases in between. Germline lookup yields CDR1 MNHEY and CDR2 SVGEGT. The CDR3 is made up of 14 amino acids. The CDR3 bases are TGTGCCAGCAGCCCGGGGATTGAGAACACTGAAGCTTTCTTT. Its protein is CASSPGIENTEAFF.

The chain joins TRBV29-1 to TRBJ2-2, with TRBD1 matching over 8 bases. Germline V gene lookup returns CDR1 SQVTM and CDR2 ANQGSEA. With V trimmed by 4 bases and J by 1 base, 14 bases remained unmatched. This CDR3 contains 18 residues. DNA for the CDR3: TGCAGCGTTGTTTTTGAAGTCGCGGGGACAGGGAACACCGGGGAGCTGTTTTTT. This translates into CSVVFEVAGTGNTGELFF.

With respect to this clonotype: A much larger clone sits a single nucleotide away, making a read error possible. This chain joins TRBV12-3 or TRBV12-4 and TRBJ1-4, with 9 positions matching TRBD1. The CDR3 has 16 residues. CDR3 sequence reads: CAGSLRHGTGNEKLFF. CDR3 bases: TGTGCCGGCAGTTTAAGGCACGGGACAGGGAATGAAAAACTGTTTTTT.

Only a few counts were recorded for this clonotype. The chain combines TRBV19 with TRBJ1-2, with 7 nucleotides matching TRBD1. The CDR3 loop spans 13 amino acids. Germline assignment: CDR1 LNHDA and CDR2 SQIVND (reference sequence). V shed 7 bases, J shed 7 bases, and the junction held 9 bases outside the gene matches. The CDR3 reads CASTIQGSGGYTF. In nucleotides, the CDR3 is TGTGCCAGTACCATACAGGGGTCTGGTGGCTACACCTTC.

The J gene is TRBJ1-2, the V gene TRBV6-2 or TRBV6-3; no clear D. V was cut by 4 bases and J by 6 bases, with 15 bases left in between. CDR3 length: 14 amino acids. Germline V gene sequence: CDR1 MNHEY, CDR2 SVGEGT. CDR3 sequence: CASSSPWEWNGYTF. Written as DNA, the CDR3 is TGTGCCAGCAGTTCCCCCTGGGAGTGGAATGGCTACACCTTC.

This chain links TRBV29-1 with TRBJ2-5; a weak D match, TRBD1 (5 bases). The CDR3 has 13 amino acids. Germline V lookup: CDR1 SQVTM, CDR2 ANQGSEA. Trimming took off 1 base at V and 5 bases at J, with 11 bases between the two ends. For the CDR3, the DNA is TGCAGCGTTGAAGCTTCAGGGATTGAGACCCAGTACTTC. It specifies CSVEASGIETQYF.

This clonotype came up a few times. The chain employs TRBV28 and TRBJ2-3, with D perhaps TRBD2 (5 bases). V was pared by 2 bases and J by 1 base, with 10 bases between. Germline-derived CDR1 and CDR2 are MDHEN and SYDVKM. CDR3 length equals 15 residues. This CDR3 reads CASSLRGYGTDTQYF. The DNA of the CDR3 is TGTGCCAGCAGTTTAAGAGGGTATGGCACAGATACGCAGTATTTT.

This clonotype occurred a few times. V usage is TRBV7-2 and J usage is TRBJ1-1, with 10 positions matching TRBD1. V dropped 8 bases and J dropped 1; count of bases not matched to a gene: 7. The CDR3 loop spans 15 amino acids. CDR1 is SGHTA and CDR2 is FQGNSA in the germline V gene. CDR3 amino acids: CASRTGTGENTEAFF. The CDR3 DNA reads TGTGCCAGCCGAACGGGGACAGGGGAGAACACTGAAGCTTTCTTT.

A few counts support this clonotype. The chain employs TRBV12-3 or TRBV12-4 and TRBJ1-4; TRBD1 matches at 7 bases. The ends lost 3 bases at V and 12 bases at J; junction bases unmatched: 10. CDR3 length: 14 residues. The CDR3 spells CASSFGRGRTQLFF. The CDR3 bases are TGTGCCAGCAGTTTCGGGAGGGGGCGGACTCAACTGTTTTTT.

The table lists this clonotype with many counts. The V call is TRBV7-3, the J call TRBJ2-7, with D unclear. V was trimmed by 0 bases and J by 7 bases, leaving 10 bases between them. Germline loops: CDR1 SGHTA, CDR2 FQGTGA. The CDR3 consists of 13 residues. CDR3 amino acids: CASSLTAIGEQYF. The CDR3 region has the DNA TGTGCCAGCAGCTTAACTGCGATCGGGGAGCAGTACTTC.

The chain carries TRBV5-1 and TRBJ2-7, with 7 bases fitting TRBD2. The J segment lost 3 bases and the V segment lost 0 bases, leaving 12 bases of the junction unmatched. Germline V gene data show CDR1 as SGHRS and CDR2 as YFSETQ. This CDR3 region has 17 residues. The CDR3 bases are TGCGCCAGCAGCTTGGACCACCCGGGGACTATATACTACGAGCAGTACTTC. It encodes CASSLDHPGTIYYEQYF.

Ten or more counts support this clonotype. CDR3 region: CASTSLTEAFF. DNA for the CDR3: TGTGCCAGCACTAGTCTCACTGAAGCTTTCTTT. This rearrangement joins TRBV28 to TRBJ1-1, with D uncertain. Trimming removed 7 bases from V and 4 bases from J, with 7 bases in between. Germline-derived CDR1 and CDR2 are MDHEN and SYDVKM. This CDR3 spans 11 amino acids.

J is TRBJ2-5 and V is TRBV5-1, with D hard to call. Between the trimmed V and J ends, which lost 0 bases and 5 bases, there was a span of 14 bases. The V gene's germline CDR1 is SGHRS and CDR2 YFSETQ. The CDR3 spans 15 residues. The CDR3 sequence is CASSLERRRMETQYF. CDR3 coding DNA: TGCGCCAGCAGCTTGGAGAGGCGAAGGATGGAGACCCAGTACTTC.

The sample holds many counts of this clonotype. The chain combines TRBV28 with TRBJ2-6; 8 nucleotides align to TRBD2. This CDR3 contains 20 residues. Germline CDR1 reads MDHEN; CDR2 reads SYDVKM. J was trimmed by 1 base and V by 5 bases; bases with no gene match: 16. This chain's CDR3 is CASSPLTGTGGGSGANVLTF. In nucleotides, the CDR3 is TGTGCCAGCAGTCCACTAACCGGGACGGGGGGGGGATCTGGGGCCAACGTCCTGACTTTC.

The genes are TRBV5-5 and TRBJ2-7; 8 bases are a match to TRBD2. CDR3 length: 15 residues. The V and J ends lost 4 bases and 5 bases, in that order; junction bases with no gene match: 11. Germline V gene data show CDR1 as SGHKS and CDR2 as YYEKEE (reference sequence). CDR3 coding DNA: TGTGCCAGCAGCCCCGGGGGGGGTTATATGGACGAGCAGTACTTC. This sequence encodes CASSPGGGYMDEQYF.

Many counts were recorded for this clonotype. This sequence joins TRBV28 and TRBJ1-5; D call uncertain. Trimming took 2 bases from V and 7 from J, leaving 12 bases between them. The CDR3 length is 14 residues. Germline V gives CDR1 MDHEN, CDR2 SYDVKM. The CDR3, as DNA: TGTGCCAGCAGTTTACCGGCACGAGGCCAGCCCCAGCATTTT. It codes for CASSLPARGQPQHF.